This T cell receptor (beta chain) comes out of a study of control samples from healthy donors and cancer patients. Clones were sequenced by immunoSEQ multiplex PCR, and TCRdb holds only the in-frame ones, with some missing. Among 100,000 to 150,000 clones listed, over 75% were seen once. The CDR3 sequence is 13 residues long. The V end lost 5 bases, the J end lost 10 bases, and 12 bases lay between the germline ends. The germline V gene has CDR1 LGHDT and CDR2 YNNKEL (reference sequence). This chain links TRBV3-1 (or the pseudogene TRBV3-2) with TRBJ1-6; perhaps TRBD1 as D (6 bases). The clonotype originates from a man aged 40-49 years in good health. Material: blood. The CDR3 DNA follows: TGTGCCAGCAGCGGGTACAGGGACTCACCCCTCCACTTT. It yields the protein CASSGYRDSPLHF.